These 20 T cell receptor beta chains were all obtained from the same sample, sequenced in a study of blood T cell repertoires in COVID-19. TCRdb keeps only in-frame clones here, not all; method: immunoSEQ multiplex PCR. This table holds about 190,000 clones, 85% to 90% found once. Sequences were obtained from PBMCs or T cells enriched from blood (not recorded which). The receptors were sampled from a woman in her thirties or forties in a cohort exposed to, infected with or recovered from COVID-19 (not recorded which).

The rearrangement joins TRBV28 to TRBJ1-1; 11 bases agree with TRBD1. V shed 10 bases and J 1 base; nucleotides not matched to a gene: 8. CDR1 is MDHEN, CDR2 SYDVKM, per germline. This CDR3 contains 15 residues. The CDR3 DNA is TGTGCCACCACCCGGACAGGGGGCTGGAACACTGAAGCTTTCTTT. This codes for CATTRTGGWNTEAFF.

The CDR3 DNA sequence: TGTGCCAGCAGCCACCGGGGAGGGGGGTCCTACGAGCAGTACTTC. The encoded protein is CASSHRGGGSYEQYF. The gene calls are TRBV6-2 or TRBV6-3 and TRBJ2-7; D may be TRBD2 (7 bases). This CDR3 region has 15 residues. Per the germline V gene, CDR1 is MNHEY and CDR2 is SVGEGT. V lost 6 bases and J 1 base, leaving 16 bases between the germline ends.

This clone is a singleton in its sample. V gene TRBV2 combines with J gene TRBJ1-1, with 8 nucleotides matching TRBD1. CDR3 length: 12 residues. The germline V gene encodes CDR1 SNHLY and CDR2 FYNNEI. The V and J ends lost 6 bases and 7 bases, in that order; junction bases with no gene match: 4. The CDR3 here is CASSWDRSEAFF. Written as DNA, the CDR3 is TGTGCCAGCAGCTGGGACAGGAGTGAAGCTTTCTTT.

The chain couples TRBV2 to TRBJ1-1; unclear D gene. The CDR3 is 14 amino acids. The V gene's germline CDR1 is SNHLY and CDR2 FYNNEI. The V end lost 0 bases, the J end lost 4 bases, and 9 bases lay between the germline ends. The DNA for the CDR3 is TGTGCCAGCAGTGAAGCCCCAGTTGCCACTGAAGCTTTCTTT. Translating gives CASSEAPVATEAFF.

V is TRBV11-2 and J is TRBJ1-2; D is uncertain. This CDR3 is built from 12 residues. Per germline, CDR1 SGHAT and CDR2 FQNNGV. The ends were cut back, 5 bases at V and 8 bases at J, with 12 bases in the middle. The CDR3 loop is CASSRPGWGYTF. The CDR3 DNA follows: TGTGCCAGCAGCCGCCCGGGGTGGGGCTACACCTTC.

The rearrangement uses TRBV7-9 and TRBJ2-5, with D possibly being TRBD1 (5 bases). The CDR3 covers 15 residues. The germline V and J ends were trimmed by 0 bases and 3 bases, with 11 bases remaining between them. In germline, CDR1 is SEHNR, CDR2 FQNEAQ (reference sequence). The CDR3 DNA reads as TGTGCCAGCAGCTTAGCTCAGGGAAGTGAAGAGACCCAGTACTTC. It encodes CASSLAQGSEETQYF.

J is TRBJ2-3 and V is TRBV29-1, with D possibly TRBD1 on 5 matching bases. Looked up from germline, CDR1 is SQVTM and CDR2 is ANQGSEA. The CDR3 consists of 14 residues. V dropped 3 bases and J dropped 0 bases, with 10 bases sitting between them. The CDR3 reads CSVDPDTSTDTQYF. In DNA, the CDR3 is TGCAGCGTTGATCCGGACACCAGCACAGATACGCAGTATTTT.

The V and J genes are TRBV5-6 and TRBJ1-6; no firm D call. Trimming took 0 bases from V and 7 from J, leaving 14 bases between them. This CDR3 is 16 amino acids long. Germline CDR1 and CDR2: SGHDT and YYEEEE. CDR3 nucleotide sequence: TGTGCCAGCAGCTTGGAGCGGGGTAGAAGGAATTCACCCCTCCACTTT. It translates to CASSLERGRRNSPLHF.

The chain links TRBV6-4 to TRBJ1-5; 8 bases are a match to TRBD1. There are 17 residues in the CDR3. From germline, CDR1 is MRHNA and CDR2 SNTAGT. With 4 bases clipped from V and 0 bases from J, the junction kept 8 bases outside the gene matches. CDR3 region: CASSGPGQVNSNQPQHF. CDR3 DNA sequence: TGTGCCAGCAGTGGGCCGGGACAGGTGAATAGCAATCAGCCCCAGCATTTT.

This chain uses TRBV9 with TRBJ2-1; the match to TRBD2 covers 10 bases. Germline trimming cut 3 bases from V and 1 base from J; bases unmatched to any gene: 4. There are 16 residues in the CDR3. The germline CDR1 and CDR2 sequences are SGDLS and YYNGEE. The CDR3 region is CASSALAGASYNEQFF. CDR3 in DNA: TGTGCCAGCAGCGCGCTAGCGGGGGCGTCCTACAATGAGCAGTTCTTC.

The gene calls are TRBV7-2 and TRBJ2-7; 9 bases map to TRBD1. Germline CDR1 and CDR2: SGHTA and FQGNSA. With V trimmed by 5 bases and J by 3 bases, 5 bases remained unmatched. This CDR3 is built from 14 residues. CDR3 loop: CASSRGQGLYEQYF. As DNA, the CDR3 is TGTGCCAGCAGCCGGGGACAGGGTCTCTACGAGCAGTACTTC.

The chain uses TRBV3-1 (or the pseudogene TRBV3-2) and TRBJ2-1; the match to TRBD2 covers 8 bases. This CDR3 region has 15 residues. The germline V gene has CDR1 LGHDT and CDR2 YNNKEL (reference sequence). The junction had 16 bases not matched to a gene; V was cut back by 8 bases and J by 10 bases. CDR3 in amino acids: CASSTIESGRQEQFF. CDR3 DNA sequence: TGTGCCAGCTCCACCATTGAGAGCGGGAGACAGGAGCAGTTCTTC.

CDR3 sequence: CASSLIFAREADTQYF. In DNA form, the CDR3 reads TGCGCCAGCAGCCTGATATTCGCCAGGGAGGCAGATACGCAGTATTTT. This rearrangement joins TRBV5-1 to TRBJ2-3; D possibly corresponds to TRBD2 (6 bases). The CDR3 has 16 residues. From germline, CDR1 is SGHRS and CDR2 YFSETQ. With 4 bases removed from V and 4 bases from J, the gap between germline ends came to 19 bases.

The chain combines TRBV11-3 with TRBJ1-1; D possibly corresponds to TRBD1 (5 bases). Trimming pared 3 bases from V and 2 bases from J, leaving 10 bases between. CDR3 size: 14 residues. The V gene's germline CDR1 is SGHNT and CDR2 YENEEA. The CDR3 is CASSFDSSNTEAFF. CDR3 sequence (DNA): TGTGCCAGCAGCTTCGACAGCAGTAACACTGAAGCTTTCTTT.

The chain couples TRBV28 to TRBJ1-3; D might be TRBD1 (6 bases). The CDR3 loop spans 15 amino acids. Trimming shortened V by 1 base and J by 1 base, and 8 bases separated the two germline ends. Germline CDR1 MDHEN, CDR2 SYDVKM. The CDR3 DNA reads TGTGCCAGCAGTTTATCAGGGGTGTCTGGAAACACCATATATTTT. Its translation: CASSLSGVSGNTIYF. Variable domain in full (rest from reference TRBV28 and TRBJ1-3): DVKVTQSSRYLVKRTGEKVFLECVQDMDHENMFWYRQDPGLGLRLIYFSYDVKMKEKGDIPEGYSVSREKKERFSLILESASTNQTSMYLCASSLSGVSGNTIYFGEGSWLTVV.

The chain uses TRBV25-1 and TRBJ1-1, with TRBD1 matching over 8 bases. The trim removed 5 bases at V and 12 bases at J, leaving 8 bases unmatched. This CDR3 has 12 residues. Germline CDR1 is MGHDK and CDR2 is SYGVNS. The CDR3: CASSPLGTGTFF. The CDR3, as DNA: TGTGCCAGCAGTCCCCTGGGGACAGGAACTTTCTTT.

The J gene is TRBJ1-1, the V gene TRBV29-1; D unclear. The CDR3 contains 12 residues. Germline V gene sequence: CDR1 SQVTM, CDR2 ANQGSEA. Trimming shortened V by 4 bases and J by 0 bases, and 6 bases separated the two germline ends. In nucleotides, the CDR3 is TGCAGCGTTGCCAGGTTGAACACTGAAGCTTTCTTT. It yields the protein CSVARLNTEAFF.

This chain links TRBV7-9 with TRBJ1-2; 8 positions agree with TRBD1. V trimming: 5 bases; J trimming: 7 bases; junction bases outside the gene matches: 6. CDR1 and CDR2 (germline): SEHNR, FQNEAQ (reference sequence). This CDR3 comprises 13 residues. The CDR3, as DNA: TGTGCCAGCAGCCACGATCAGGGGGCTGGCTACACCTTC. It specifies CASSHDQGAGYTF.

CDR3 sequence (DNA): TGTGCCAGCAGTTTATGGACAGAGAACAATGAGCAGTTCTTC. It specifies CASSLWTENNEQFF. The genes are TRBV27 and TRBJ2-1, with D perhaps TRBD1 (6 bases). The CDR3 sequence is 14 residues long. In germline, CDR1 is MNHEY, CDR2 SMNVEV (reference sequence). V was shortened by 1 base and J by 5 bases, with 9 bases between the two germline ends.

The chain uses TRBV4-3 and TRBJ1-5, with D maybe TRBD1 (5 bases). V lost 0 bases and J lost 9, with 15 bases in between. Germline V gene sequence: CDR1 LGHNA, CDR2 YSLEER. This CDR3 is 15 amino acids long. The CDR3 nucleotides read TGCGCCAGCAGCCAAGATGGGGGGAGTGACCGGCCCCAGCATTTT. This translates into CASSQDGGSDRPQHF.